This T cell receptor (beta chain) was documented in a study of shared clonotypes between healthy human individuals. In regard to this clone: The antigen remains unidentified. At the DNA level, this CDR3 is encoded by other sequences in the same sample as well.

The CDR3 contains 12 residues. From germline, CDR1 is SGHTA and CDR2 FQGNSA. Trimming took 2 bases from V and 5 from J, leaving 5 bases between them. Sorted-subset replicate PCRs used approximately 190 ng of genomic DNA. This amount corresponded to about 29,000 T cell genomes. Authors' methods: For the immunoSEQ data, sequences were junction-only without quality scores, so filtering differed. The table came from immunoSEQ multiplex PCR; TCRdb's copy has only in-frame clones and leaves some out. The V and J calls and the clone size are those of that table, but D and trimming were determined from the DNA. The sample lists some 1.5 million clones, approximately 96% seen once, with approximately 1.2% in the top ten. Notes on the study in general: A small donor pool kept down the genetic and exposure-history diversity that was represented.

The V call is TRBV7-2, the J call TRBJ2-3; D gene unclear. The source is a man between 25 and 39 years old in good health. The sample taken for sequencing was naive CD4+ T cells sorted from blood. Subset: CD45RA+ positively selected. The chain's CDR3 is CASSLSGDTQYF. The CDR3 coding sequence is TGTGCCAGCAGCTTATCCGGAGATACGCAGTATTTT.